This T cell receptor beta chain is from a study of T cells in Graves' hyperthyroidism and ophthalmopathy. Across the whole study: Blood was drawn when the patient was first diagnosed and still untreated.

Details on this clonotype: Antigen: not known.

Amplification targeted TCR beta CDR3 regions from RNA transcripts. Using the HTBI primer set, a first-round RT-PCR was run on the TCR CDR3. TCRdb recomputed calls from the multiplex PCR reads with MiXCR, one row per CDR3 protein. The sample comprises over 200,000 distinct CDR3 sequences, more than 15% of which are singletons, and approximately 50% rests with the top ten. Study-wide results and caveats: The blood repertoire included most of the expanded thyroid clonotypes above 0.001.

Absence of ophthalmopathy progression within 18 months defined stable Graves' hyperthyroidism. In patients aged 18 to 65, hyperthyroidism was newly diagnosed, with duration under 2 months. Trimming removed 4 bases from V and 3 bases from J; junction bases left unmatched: 8. The CDR3 loop spans 15 amino acids. This receptor was identified in a man aged 45 to 65 with Graves' hyperthyroidism. The specimen was blood. The V and J genes are TRBV12-3 or TRBV12-4 and TRBJ2-7, with 8 bases identical to TRBD1. CDR3 amino acids: CASSSRQGNSYEQYF. The CDR3 DNA sequence: TGTGCCAGCAGTTCTCGACAGGGGAATAGCTACGAGCAGTACTTC.